This T cell receptor beta chain was sequenced during a study of PD-1 blockade in classical Hodgkin lymphoma. About this clone: The antigen is undetermined.

Specified time point: cycle 4 day 1 (C4D1), after more than five weeks of nivolumab. Brentuximab vedotin exposure varied among the patients, all of whom had relapsed after autologous stem cell transplantation. Study results and limitations: Baseline diversity was lower in partial responders and progressors than complete responders.

The CDR3 has 15 amino acids. The germline V gene has CDR1 MGHRA and CDR2 YSYEKL. V was trimmed by 1 base and J by 3 bases, leaving 13 bases between them. Method: immunoSEQ multiplex PCR; TCRdb's copy keeps in-frame clones and lacks some. The sample lists about 27,000 clones, roughly 72% occurring once. This specimen was peripheral blood mononuclear cells (PBMCs), taken before the fourth cycle of nivolumab. This clonotype was sampled from a human donor with classical Hodgkin lymphoma. The rearrangement joins TRBV4-1 to TRBJ2-7, with D uncertain. CDR3 DNA: TGCGCCAGCAGCCAAGGGGCCGGCACAGTCTACGAGCAGTACTTC. It encodes CASSQGAGTVYEQYF.